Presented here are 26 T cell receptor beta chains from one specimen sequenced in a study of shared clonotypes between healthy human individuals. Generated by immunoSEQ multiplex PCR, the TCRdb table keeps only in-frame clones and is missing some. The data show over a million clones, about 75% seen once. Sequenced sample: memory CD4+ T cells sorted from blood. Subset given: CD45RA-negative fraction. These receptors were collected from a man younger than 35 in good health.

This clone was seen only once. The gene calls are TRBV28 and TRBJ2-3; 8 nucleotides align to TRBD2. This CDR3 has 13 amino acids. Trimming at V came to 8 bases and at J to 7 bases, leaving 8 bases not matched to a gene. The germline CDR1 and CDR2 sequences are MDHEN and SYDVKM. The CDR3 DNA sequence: TGTGCCAGCGCGAGGACTAGCCCCTATACGCAGTATTTT. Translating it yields CASARTSPYTQYF.

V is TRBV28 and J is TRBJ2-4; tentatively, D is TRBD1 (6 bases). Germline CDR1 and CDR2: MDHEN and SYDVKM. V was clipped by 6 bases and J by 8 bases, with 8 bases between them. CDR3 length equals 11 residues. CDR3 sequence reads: CASRKGDIQYF. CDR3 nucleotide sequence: TGTGCCAGCAGGAAGGGGGACATTCAGTACTTC.

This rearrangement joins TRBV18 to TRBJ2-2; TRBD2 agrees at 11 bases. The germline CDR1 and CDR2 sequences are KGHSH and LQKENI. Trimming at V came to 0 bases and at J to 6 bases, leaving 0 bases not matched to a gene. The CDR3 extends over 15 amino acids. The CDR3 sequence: CASSPPLAGAGELFF. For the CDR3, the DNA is TGTGCCAGCTCACCACCACTAGCGGGAGCCGGGGAGCTGTTTTTT.

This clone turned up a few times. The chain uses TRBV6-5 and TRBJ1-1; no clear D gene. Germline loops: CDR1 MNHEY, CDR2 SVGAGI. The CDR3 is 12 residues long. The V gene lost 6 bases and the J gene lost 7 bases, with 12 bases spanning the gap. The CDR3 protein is CASRSRDREAFF. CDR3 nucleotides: TGTGCCAGCAGGAGCAGAGACCGTGAAGCTTTCTTT.

The CDR3 spells CASSLAPGQGPSKETQYF. The CDR3 region has the DNA TGCGCCAGCAGCTTGGCCCCGGGACAGGGACCTAGCAAAGAGACCCAGTACTTC. This chain uses TRBV5-1 with TRBJ2-5; TRBD1 agrees at 9 bases. V was clipped by 0 bases and J by 3 bases; unmatched bases: 12. Germline V lookup: CDR1 SGHRS, CDR2 YFSETQ. This CDR3 has 18 residues.

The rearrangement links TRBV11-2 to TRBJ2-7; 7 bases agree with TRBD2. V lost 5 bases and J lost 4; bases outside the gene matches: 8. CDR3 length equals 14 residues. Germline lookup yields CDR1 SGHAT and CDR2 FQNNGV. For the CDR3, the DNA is TGTGCCAGCAGCGATCCCAGGACTAGGTACGAGCAGTACTTC. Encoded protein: CASSDPRTRYEQYF.

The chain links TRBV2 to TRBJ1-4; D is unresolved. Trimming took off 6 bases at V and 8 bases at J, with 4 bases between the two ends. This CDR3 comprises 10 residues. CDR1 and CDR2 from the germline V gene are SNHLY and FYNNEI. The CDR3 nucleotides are TGTGCCAGCAGGGTCGAAAAACTGTTTTTT. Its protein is CASRVEKLFF. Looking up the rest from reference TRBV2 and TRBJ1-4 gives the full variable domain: EPEVTQTPSHQVTQMGQEVILRCVPISNHLYFYWYRQILGQKVEFLVSFYNNEISEKSEIFDDQFSVERPDGSNFTLKIRSTKLEDSAMYFCASRVEKLFFGSGTQLSVL.

The CDR3 DNA reads as TGTGCCAGCAGCAACGACAGGGGTTCCTACAATGAGCAGTTCTTC. Translated, it gives CASSNDRGSYNEQFF. V gene TRBV7-2 combines with J gene TRBJ2-1; 8 bases align to TRBD1. CDR1 and CDR2 (germline): SGHTA, FQGNSA. J lost 1 base, V lost 5 bases, and 4 bases had no gene match. This CDR3 comprises 15 residues.

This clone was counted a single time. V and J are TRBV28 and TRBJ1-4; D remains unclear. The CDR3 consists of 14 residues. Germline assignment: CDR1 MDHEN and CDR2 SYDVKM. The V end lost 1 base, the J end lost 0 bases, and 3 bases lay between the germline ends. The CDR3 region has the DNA TGTGCCAGCAGTTTATTTCCAACTAATGAAAAACTGTTTTTT. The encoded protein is CASSLFPTNEKLFF.

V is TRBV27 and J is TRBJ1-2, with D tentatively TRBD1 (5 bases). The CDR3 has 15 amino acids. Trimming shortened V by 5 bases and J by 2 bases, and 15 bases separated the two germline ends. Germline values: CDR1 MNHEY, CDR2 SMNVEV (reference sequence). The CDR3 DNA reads TGTGCCAGCAGTCCCAAGGTGCCAGGGAACTATGGCTACACCTTC. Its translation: CASSPKVPGNYGYTF.

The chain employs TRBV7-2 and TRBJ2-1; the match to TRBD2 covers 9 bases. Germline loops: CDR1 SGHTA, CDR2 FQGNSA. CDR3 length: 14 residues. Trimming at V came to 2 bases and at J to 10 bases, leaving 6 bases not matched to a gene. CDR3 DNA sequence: TGTGCCAGCAGCTTAAGCGGGACTAGCCGCGAGCAGTTCTTC. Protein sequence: CASSLSGTSREQFF.

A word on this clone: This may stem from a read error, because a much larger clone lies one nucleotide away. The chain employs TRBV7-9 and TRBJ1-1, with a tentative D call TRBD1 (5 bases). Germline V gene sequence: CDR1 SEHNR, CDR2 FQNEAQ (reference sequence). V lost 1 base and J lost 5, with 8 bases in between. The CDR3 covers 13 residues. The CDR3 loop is CASSLEGRTEAFF. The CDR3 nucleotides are TGTGCCAGCAGCTTAGAGGGGAGGACTGAAGCTTTCTTT. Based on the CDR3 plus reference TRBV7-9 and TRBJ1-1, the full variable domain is DTGVSQNPRHKITKRGQNVTFRCDPISEHNRLYWYRQTLGQGPEFLTYFQNEAQLEKSRLLSDRFSAERPKGSFSTLEIQRTEQGDSAMYLCASSLEGRTEAFFGQGTRLTVV.

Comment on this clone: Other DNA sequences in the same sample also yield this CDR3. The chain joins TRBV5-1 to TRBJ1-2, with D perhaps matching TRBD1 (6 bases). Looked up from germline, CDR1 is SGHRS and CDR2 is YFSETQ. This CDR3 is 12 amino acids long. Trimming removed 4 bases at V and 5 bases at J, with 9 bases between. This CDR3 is CASSTGQYGYTF. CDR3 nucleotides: TGCGCCAGCAGCACAGGACAGTATGGCTACACCTTC.

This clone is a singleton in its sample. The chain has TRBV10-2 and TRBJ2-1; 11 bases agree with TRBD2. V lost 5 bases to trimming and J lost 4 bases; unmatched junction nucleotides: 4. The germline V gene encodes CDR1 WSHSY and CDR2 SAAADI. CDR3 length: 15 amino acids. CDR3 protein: CASSKTSGVYNEQFF. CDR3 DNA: TGCGCCAGCAGTAAGACTAGCGGGGTGTACAATGAGCAGTTCTTC.

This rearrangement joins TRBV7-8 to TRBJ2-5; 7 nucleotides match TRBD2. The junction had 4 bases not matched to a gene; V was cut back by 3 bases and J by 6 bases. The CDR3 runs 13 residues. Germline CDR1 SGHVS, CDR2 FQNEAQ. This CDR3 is CASSLGREKTQYF. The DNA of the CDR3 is TGTGCCAGCAGCTTGGGGAGGGAGAAGACCCAGTACTTC.

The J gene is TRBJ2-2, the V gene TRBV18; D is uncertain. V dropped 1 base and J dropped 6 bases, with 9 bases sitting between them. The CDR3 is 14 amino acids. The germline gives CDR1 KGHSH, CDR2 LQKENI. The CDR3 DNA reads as TGTGCCAGCTCACCACTGGAGTTACCCGGGGAGCTGTTTTTT. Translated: CASSPLELPGELFF.

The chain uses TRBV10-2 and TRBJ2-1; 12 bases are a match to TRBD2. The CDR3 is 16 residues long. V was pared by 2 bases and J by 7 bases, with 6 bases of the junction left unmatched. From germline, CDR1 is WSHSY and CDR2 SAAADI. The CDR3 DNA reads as TGCGCCAGCAGTGAGCTAGCGGGAGGGAAGGGTAATGAGCAGTTCTTC. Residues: CASSELAGGKGNEQFF.

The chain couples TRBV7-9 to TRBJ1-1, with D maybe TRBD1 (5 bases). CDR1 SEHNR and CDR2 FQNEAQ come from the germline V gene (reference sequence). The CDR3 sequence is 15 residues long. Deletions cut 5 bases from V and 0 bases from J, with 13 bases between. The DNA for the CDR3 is TGTGCCAGCAGCCCCCGCGCAGGGTTGAACACTGAAGCTTTCTTT. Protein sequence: CASSPRAGLNTEAFF.

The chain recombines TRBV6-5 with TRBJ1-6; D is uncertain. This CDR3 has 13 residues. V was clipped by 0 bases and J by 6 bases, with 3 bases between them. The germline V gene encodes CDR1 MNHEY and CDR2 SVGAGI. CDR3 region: CASSYSVNSPLHF. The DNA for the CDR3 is TGTGCCAGCAGTTACTCGGTTAATTCACCCCTCCACTTT.

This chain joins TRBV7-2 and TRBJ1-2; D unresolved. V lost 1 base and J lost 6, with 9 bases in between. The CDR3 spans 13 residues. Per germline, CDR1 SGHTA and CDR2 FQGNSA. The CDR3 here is CASSLGYLNGYTF. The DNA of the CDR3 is TGTGCCAGCAGCTTAGGGTATCTTAATGGCTACACCTTC.

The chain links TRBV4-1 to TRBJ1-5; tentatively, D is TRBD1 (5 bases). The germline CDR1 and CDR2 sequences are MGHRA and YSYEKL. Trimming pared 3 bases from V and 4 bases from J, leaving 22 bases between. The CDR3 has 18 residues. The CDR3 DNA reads TGCGCCAGCAGCCAGGAGGGGTGGGGAAGGGCGAGTAATCAGCCCCAGCATTTT. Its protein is CASSQEGWGRASNQPQHF.

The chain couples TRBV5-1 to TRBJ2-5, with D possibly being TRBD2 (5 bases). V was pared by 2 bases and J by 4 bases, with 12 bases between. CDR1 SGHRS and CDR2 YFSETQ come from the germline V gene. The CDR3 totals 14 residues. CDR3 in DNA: TGCGCCAGCAGCTTTTCCGCCGCGGGAGAGACCCAGTACTTC. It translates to CASSFSAAGETQYF.

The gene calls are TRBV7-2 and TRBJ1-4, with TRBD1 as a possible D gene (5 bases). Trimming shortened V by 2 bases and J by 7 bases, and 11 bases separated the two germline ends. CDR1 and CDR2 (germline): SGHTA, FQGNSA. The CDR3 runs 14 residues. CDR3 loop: CASSLQGWGEKLFF. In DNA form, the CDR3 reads TGTGCCAGCAGCTTACAGGGATGGGGTGAAAAACTGTTTTTT.

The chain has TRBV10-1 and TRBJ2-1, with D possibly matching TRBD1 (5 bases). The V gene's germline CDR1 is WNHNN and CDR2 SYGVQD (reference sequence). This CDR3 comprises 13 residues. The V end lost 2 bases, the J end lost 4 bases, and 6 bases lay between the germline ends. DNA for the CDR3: TGCGCCAGCAGTGAGCAGGGATACAATGAGCAGTTCTTC. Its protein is CASSEQGYNEQFF.

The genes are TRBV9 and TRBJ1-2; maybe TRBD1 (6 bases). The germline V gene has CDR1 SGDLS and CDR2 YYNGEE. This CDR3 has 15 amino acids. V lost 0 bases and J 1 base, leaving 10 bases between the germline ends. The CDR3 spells CASSVEAGHNYGYTF. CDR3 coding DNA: TGTGCCAGCAGCGTAGAAGCGGGACATAACTATGGCTACACCTTC. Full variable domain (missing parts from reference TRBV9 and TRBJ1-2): DSGVTQTPKHLITATGQRVTLRCSPRSGDLSVYWYQQSLDQGLQFLIQYYNGEERAKGNILERFSAQQFPDLHSELNLSSLELGDSALYFCASSVEAGHNYGYTFGSGTRLTVV.

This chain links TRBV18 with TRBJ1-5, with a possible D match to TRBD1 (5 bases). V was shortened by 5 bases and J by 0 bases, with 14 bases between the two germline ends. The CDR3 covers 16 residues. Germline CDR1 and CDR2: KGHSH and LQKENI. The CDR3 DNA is TGTGCCAGCTCAAATGAGGCAGGGTTTAGCAATCAGCCCCAGCATTTT. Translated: CASSNEAGFSNQPQHF. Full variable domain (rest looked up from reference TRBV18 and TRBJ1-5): NAGVMQNPRHLVRRRGQEARLRCSPMKGHSHVYWYRQLPEEGLKFMVYLQKENIIDESGMPKERFSAEFPKEGPSILRIQQVVRGDSAAYFCASSNEAGFSNQPQHFGDGTRLSIL.